This T cell receptor beta chain was recovered during a study of T cells in Graves' hyperthyroidism and ophthalmopathy. Researchers amplified the TCR beta CDR3 regions from RNA transcripts. First-round RT-PCR with HTBI primers amplified the TCR CDR3 region. TCRdb itself ran the multiplex PCR reads through MiXCR, one entry per CDR3 protein. The sample has a few hundred thousand distinct CDR3 sequences; roughly 15% are singletons. Uncontrolled infection, other autoimmune disease, pregnancy and lactation each barred patients from inclusion. Cells are PBMCs isolated from about 10 ml of fresh blood. This clonotype appeared many times. Germline CDR1 MDHEN, CDR2 SYDVKM. The V end was cut by 3 bases, the J end by 2 bases, with 26 bases between. The CDR3 is made up of 19 amino acids.

This rearrangement joins TRBV28 to TRBJ2-7, with D possibly matching TRBD2 (6 bases). The receptor comes from a woman aged 40 to 55 with Graves' hyperthyroidism that later progressed to Graves' ophthalmopathy. The sequenced sample was blood. Here the CDR3 DNA reads TGTGCCAGCAGTTTCTCGCTAGCGAGTCCTCCGAATCTTCCCTACGAGCAGTACTTC. It is translated as CASSFSLASPPNLPYEQYF.